The TCR beta chain described here comes from a study of shared clonotypes between healthy human individuals. This CDR3 comprises 15 residues. The V gene end was trimmed by 6 bases and the J gene end by 2 bases; junction bases not matched to a gene: 9. The assay used deep level. The method was immunoSEQ multiplex PCR; TCRdb's version includes in-frame clones alone and lacks a portion of them. This table holds about 2.3 million clones, roughly 93% found once. The rearrangement joins TRBV23-1 to TRBJ2-7; 8 bases map to TRBD1. TRBV23-1 is an ORF, and what it does is uncertain. The source of this sequence is a man aged 18 to 29 in good health. Some clones in this sample may be carry-over from other donors' samples. The sequenced material came from naive CD4+ T cells from PBMCs. Documented subset: CD45RA+ positively selected. CDR3 DNA: TGCGCCAGCAGAAAGACGAAACAGGGGGCCTACGAGCAGTACTTC. Protein product: CASRKTKQGAYEQYF.